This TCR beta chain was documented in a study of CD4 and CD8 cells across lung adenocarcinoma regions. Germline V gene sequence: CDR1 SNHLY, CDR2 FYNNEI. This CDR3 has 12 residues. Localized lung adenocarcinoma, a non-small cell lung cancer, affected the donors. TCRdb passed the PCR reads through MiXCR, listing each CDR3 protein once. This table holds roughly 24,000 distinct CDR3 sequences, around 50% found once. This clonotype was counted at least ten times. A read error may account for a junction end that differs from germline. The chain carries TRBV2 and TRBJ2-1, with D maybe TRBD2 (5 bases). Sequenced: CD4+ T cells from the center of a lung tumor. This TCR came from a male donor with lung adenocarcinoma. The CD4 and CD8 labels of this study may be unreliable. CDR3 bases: TGTGCCAGCAGTGACGAGAGGGCGCAGGTTGTTTTC. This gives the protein CASSDERAQVVF.